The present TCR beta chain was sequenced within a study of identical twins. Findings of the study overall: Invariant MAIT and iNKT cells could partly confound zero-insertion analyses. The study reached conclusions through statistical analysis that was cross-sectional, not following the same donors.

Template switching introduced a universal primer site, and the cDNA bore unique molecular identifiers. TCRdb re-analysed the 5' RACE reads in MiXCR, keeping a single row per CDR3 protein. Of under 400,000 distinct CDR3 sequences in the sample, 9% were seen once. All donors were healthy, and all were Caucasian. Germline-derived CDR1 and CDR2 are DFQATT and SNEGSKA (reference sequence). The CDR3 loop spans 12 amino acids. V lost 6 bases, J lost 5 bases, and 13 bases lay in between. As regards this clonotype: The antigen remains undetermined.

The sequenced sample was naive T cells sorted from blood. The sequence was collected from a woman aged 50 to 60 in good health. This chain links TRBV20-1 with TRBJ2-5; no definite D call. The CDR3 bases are TGCAGTGCCAAACCGGGTGGGGAGACCCAGTACTTC. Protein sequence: CSAKPGGETQYF.